Detailed here is one TCR beta chain. The data stem from a study of CD8 T cells in ankylosing spondylitis. CDR3 length: 13 residues. The germline V and J ends were trimmed by 6 bases and 7 bases, with 16 bases remaining between them. The germline V gene has CDR1 SNHLY and CDR2 FYNNEI. TCRdb re-called the 5' RACE reads through MiXCR, storing one row per CDR3 protein. Among around 150,000 distinct CDR3 sequences, around a tenth were seen once, and the ten largest hold around 29%. This sequence was found in a male donor with ankylosing spondylitis or in good health (not recorded which). This sequence joins TRBV2 and TRBJ2-7; D might be TRBD1 (5 bases). Sequenced sample: blood, either unsorted or a sorted T cell fraction (not recorded which). CDR3 coding DNA: TGTGCCAGCAGCAGGGCCACTCGAGGAGAGCAGTACTTC. This gives the protein CASSRATRGEQYF.